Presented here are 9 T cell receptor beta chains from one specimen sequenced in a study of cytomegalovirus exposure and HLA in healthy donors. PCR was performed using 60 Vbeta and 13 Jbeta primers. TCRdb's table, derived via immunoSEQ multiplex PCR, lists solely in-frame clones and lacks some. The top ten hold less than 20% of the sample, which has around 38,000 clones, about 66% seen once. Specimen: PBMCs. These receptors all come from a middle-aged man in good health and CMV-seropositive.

CDR3 residues: CASSLGAGGEQYF. The CDR3 nucleotides are TGCGCCAGCAGCTTGGGGGCAGGGGGTGAGCAGTACTTC. The V call is TRBV5-1, the J call TRBJ2-7, with 7 bases that match TRBD1. V lost 0 bases, J lost 7 bases, and 4 bases stayed unmatched. There are 13 residues in the CDR3. Germline lookup yields CDR1 SGHRS and CDR2 YFSETQ.

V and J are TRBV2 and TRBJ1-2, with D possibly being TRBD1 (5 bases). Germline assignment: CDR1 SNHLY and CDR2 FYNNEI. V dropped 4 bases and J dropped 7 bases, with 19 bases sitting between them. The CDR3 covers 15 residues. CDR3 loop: CASSVQGPPLSGYTF. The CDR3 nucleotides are TGTGCCAGCAGTGTCCAGGGCCCACCTCTCAGTGGCTACACCTTC.

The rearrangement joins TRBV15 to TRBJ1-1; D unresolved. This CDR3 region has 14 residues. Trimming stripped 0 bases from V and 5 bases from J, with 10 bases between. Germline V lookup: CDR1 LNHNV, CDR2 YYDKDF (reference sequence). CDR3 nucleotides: TGTGCCACCAGCAGAGATGGCAGGATGACTGAAGCTTTCTTT. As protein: CATSRDGRMTEAFF.

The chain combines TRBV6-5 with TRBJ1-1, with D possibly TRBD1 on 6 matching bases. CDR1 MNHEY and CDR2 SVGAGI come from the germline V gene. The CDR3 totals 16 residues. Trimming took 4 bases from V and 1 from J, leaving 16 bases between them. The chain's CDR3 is CASSSLSGVANTEAFF. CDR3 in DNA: TGTGCCAGCAGTTCCCTCTCAGGGGTTGCGAACACTGAAGCTTTCTTT.

The CDR3 nucleotides are TGCGCCAGCAGTACCGGTACCTCTAACTATGGCTACACCTTC. It encodes CASSTGTSNYGYTF. V is TRBV5-1 and J is TRBJ1-2; unclear D gene. The CDR3 has 14 residues. CDR1 and CDR2 (germline): SGHRS, YFSETQ. Trimming pared 5 bases from V and 0 bases from J, leaving 11 bases between.

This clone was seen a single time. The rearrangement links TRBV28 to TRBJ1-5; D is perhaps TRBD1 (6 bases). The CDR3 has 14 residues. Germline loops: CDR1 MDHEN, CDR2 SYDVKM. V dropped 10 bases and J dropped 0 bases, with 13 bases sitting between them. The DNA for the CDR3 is TGTGCCACCGAACAGGGTGGTAGCAATCAGCCCCAGCATTTT. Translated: CATEQGGSNQPQHF.

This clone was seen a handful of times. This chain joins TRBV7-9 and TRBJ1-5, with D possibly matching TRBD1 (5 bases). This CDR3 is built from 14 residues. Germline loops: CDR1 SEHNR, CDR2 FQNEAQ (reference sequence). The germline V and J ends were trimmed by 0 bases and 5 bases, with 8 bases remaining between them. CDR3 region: CASSLAGPDQPQHF. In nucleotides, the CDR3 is TGTGCCAGCAGCTTAGCGGGGCCCGATCAGCCCCAGCATTTT.

The CDR3 coding sequence is TGTGCCAGCTCACGAGGACAGGACACTGAAGCTTTCTTT. This encodes CASSRGQDTEAFF. The chain links TRBV18 to TRBJ1-1, with 7 bases identical to TRBD1. The CDR3 is 13 residues long. Trimming took 4 bases from V and 3 from J; bases not matched to a gene: 2. The V gene's germline CDR1 is KGHSH and CDR2 LQKENI.

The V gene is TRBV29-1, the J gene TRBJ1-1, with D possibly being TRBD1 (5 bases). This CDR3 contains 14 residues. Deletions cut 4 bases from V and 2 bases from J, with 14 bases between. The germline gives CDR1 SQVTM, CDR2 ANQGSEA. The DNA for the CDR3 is TGCAGCGTTGTAGGGGTCAGGGAAAACACTGAAGCTTTCTTT. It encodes CSVVGVRENTEAFF.